This TCR beta chain is drawn from a study of CD8 T cells in ankylosing spondylitis. Regarding the study as a whole: A motif of fewer than ten highly homologous TCR beta variants was seen as apparently characteristic of ankylosing spondylitis blood. Reportedly, significant enrichment of disease-linked clones occurred in matched ankylosing spondylitis synovial fluid. Previous work reported some of these motif variants in the synovial fluid and blood of reactive arthritis.

TCRdb processed the 5' RACE reads anew with MiXCR; each CDR3 protein has one entry. The sample consists of 250,000 or so distinct CDR3 sequences, under 12% of them appearing once. This clonotype showed up many times. Its antigen is currently unknown. Per germline, CDR1 SGHRS and CDR2 YFSETQ. Trimming removed 3 bases from V and 0 bases from J; junction bases left unmatched: 5. The CDR3 contains 15 residues. Sequences were obtained from blood, either unsorted or a sorted T cell fraction (not recorded which). V and J are TRBV5-1 and TRBJ2-7, with 8 bases fitting TRBD2. This sequence originates from a male donor with ankylosing spondylitis or in good health (not recorded which). In DNA, the CDR3 is TGCGCCAGCAGCTCCTCGGGGGGGAGCTCCTACGAGCAGTACTTC. Translation gives CASSSSGGSSYEQYF.